The 25 T cell receptor beta chains reported below all come from one sample, sequenced in a study of T-cell reconstitution after alpha-beta-depleted transplantation in children (TCRdb year 2016). The library was prepared using PCR. Sequencer: Illumina HiSeq 2500. TCR libraries were prepared with molecular barcoding, using unique molecular identifiers to normalize TCRbeta repertoire quantification. The public reads were quality trimmed at Q25 with fastp and then assembled into clones with MiXCR by TCRdb, keeping productive beta chains. Here each entry gathers all rows of one CDR3 protein and keeps the most common genes and DNA. For this sample there are about 610,000 distinct CDR3 sequences; roughly a tenth appear just once. The ten largest account for less than 5% of the sample. The specimen comprised PBMCs from the stem cell graft donor, sampled from the stem cell graft. These receptors came from a human donor who donated a stem cell graft to a child with acute myeloid leukemia.

This clonotype was detected only a few times. The CDR3 loop reads CSASRQQRGEQYF. CDR3 coding DNA: TGCAGTGCTAGTAGGCAGCAAAGGGGGGAGCAGTACTTC. This chain links TRBV20-1 with TRBJ2-7, with D possibly being TRBD1 (6 bases). Germline CDR1 and CDR2: DFQATT and SNEGSKA (reference sequence). The CDR3 has 13 residues. The V and J ends lost 3 bases and 7 bases respectively, with 16 bases between them.

The rearrangement uses TRBV12-3 or TRBV12-4 and TRBJ1-1, with unresolved D. The CDR3 consists of 12 residues. V lost 2 bases and J 3 bases, leaving 4 bases between the germline ends. CDR3 nucleotides: TGTGCCAGCAGTTTACAGTACACTGAAGCTTTCTTT. Translation gives CASSLQYTEAFF.

This clonotype was found a few times. For the CDR3, the DNA is TGTGCCAGCAGCCAAGACTGGACCTCCTACGAGCAGTACTTC. Translating gives CASSQDWTSYEQYF. V is TRBV4-2 and J is TRBJ2-7; D not resolved. The CDR3 extends over 14 amino acids. Trimming removed 0 bases from V and 0 bases from J, with 6 bases in between. Germline values: CDR1 LGHNA, CDR2 YNFKEQ.

The gene calls are TRBV3-1 and TRBJ2-7; 9 nucleotides agree with TRBD2. CDR1 and CDR2 from the germline V gene are LGHDT and YNNKEL (reference sequence). V lost 4 bases and J lost 3; bases outside the gene matches: 7. CDR3 size: 15 residues. The CDR3 reads CASSRPTSGNYEQYF. For the CDR3, the DNA is TGTGCCAGCAGCCGGCCGACTAGCGGTAACTACGAGCAGTACTTC.

This sequence joins TRBV4-3 and TRBJ1-2; 10 positions agree with TRBD1. CDR1 LGHNA and CDR2 YSLEER come from the germline V gene. J gave up 2 bases and V 0 bases, and 6 bases lay outside the gene matches. The CDR3 totals 17 residues. The CDR3 loop is CASSQDVGQGGNYGYTF. For the CDR3, the DNA is TGCGCCAGCAGCCAAGATGTAGGACAGGGGGGGAACTATGGCTACACCTTC.

This clonotype was counted a few times. This chain uses TRBV10-3 with TRBJ2-7; 7 nucleotides match TRBD1. The CDR3 contains 13 residues. The junction had 6 bases not matched to a gene; V was cut back by 7 bases and J by 3 bases. CDR1 and CDR2 (germline): ENHRY, SYGVKD. The CDR3 sequence is CAIMTGQNYEQYF. The CDR3 bases are TGTGCCATCATGACGGGACAGAACTACGAGCAGTACTTC.

This clonotype was observed a few times. The chain uses TRBV27 and TRBJ2-2; 8 nucleotides match TRBD2. This CDR3 has 14 residues. V lost 6 bases and J lost 5; bases outside the gene matches: 5. Germline CDR1 MNHEY, CDR2 SMNVEV (reference sequence). This chain's CDR3 is CASSPRGGTGELFF. The CDR3 nucleotides are TGTGCCAGCAGCCCTCGGGGGGGAACCGGGGAGCTGTTTTTT.

This chain joins TRBV10-3 and TRBJ2-5, with TRBD1 identical over 9 bases. The CDR3 has 14 residues. V lost 8 bases, J lost 4 bases, and 8 bases stayed unmatched. Germline CDR1 and CDR2: ENHRY and SYGVKD. The CDR3 is CAISDRGYVETQYF. The CDR3 bases are TGTGCCATCTCTGACAGGGGGTACGTAGAGACCCAGTACTTC.

The sample holds a few counts of this clonotype. The chain uses TRBV2 and TRBJ1-1; 7 nucleotides agree with TRBD1. The CDR3 loop spans 13 amino acids. Germline V gives CDR1 SNHLY, CDR2 FYNNEI. Germline trimming cut 7 bases from V and 0 bases from J; bases unmatched to any gene: 2. This CDR3 is CASTGQVNTEAFF. In DNA form, the CDR3 reads TGTGCCAGCACAGGACAGGTGAACACTGAAGCTTTCTTT.

A few counts support this clonotype. The chain has TRBV7-2 and TRBJ1-1, with D perhaps matching TRBD1 (5 bases). Germline values: CDR1 SGHTA, CDR2 FQGNSA. This CDR3 has 16 residues. The germline V and J ends were trimmed by 3 bases and 0 bases, with 14 bases remaining between them. CDR3 DNA sequence: TGTGCCAGCAGCTTCGGGGGGTCTCTTATGAACACTGAAGCTTTCTTT. It encodes CASSFGGSLMNTEAFF.

This clonotype was observed a few times. V gene TRBV29-1 combines with J gene TRBJ2-3; D unclear. Germline CDR1 SQVTM, CDR2 ANQGSEA. The CDR3 consists of 12 residues. V was shortened by 3 bases and J by 5 bases, with 9 bases between the two germline ends. The DNA of the CDR3 is TGCAGCGTTGACCGCAGCGAAGATACGCAGTATTTT. Translated, it gives CSVDRSEDTQYF.

This clonotype was recorded at least ten times. The V gene is TRBV20-1, the J gene TRBJ2-7; D unclear. Germline values: CDR1 DFQATT, CDR2 SNEGSKA (reference sequence). The CDR3 spans 14 residues. Trimming removed 3 bases from V and 1 base from J, with 13 bases in between. CDR3 DNA: TGCAGTGCTAGTGACCAGAAGTATTCCTACGAGCAGTACTTC. Residues: CSASDQKYSYEQYF.

The gene calls are TRBV7-2 and TRBJ2-1; D ambiguous. The CDR3 totals 16 residues. Trimming took off 0 bases at V and 3 bases at J, with 12 bases between the two ends. Germline CDR1 and CDR2: SGHTA and FQGNSA. DNA for the CDR3: TGTGCCAGCAGCTTAGCGCCGGCTAGTAGCTACAATGAGCAGTTCTTC. This encodes CASSLAPASSYNEQFF.

This clonotype was seen only a few times. The chain couples TRBV2 to TRBJ2-3; 8 nucleotides agree with TRBD2. V trimming: 7 bases; J trimming: 5 bases; junction bases outside the gene matches: 2. The length of the CDR3 is 12 residues. Germline V gene lookup returns CDR1 SNHLY and CDR2 FYNNEI. CDR3 in amino acids: CASIREGDTQYF. The CDR3 DNA reads as TGTGCCAGCATCCGGGAGGGAGATACGCAGTATTTT. Based on the CDR3 plus reference TRBV2 and TRBJ2-3, the full variable domain is EPEVTQTPSHQVTQMGQEVILRCVPISNHLYFYWYRQILGQKVEFLVSFYNNEISEKSEIFDDQFSVERPDGSNFTLKIRSTKLEDSAMYFCASIREGDTQYFGPGTRLTVL.

The table lists this clonotype with many counts. The chain uses TRBV11-2 and TRBJ2-3, with a possible D match to TRBD2 (6 bases). Germline V lookup: CDR1 SGHAT, CDR2 FQNNGV. The V and J ends lost 1 base and 4 bases respectively, with 15 bases between them. This CDR3 contains 16 residues. The CDR3 is CASSLVGGSSPDTQYF. As DNA, the CDR3 is TGTGCCAGCAGCTTAGTGGGGGGATCCAGTCCAGATACGCAGTATTTT.

This clonotype appeared a few times. The chain is built from TRBV24-1 and TRBJ2-2; 10 nucleotides align to TRBD2. Germline loops: CDR1 KGHDR, CDR2 SFDVKD. CDR3 length: 15 amino acids. After removal of 5 bases from V and 1 base from J, the junction contained 0 bases not matched to a gene. The CDR3 here is CATSGTSGNTGELFF. CDR3 sequence (DNA): TGTGCCACCAGTGGGACTAGCGGGAACACCGGGGAGCTGTTTTTT.

The sample holds many counts of this clonotype. The chain combines TRBV6-2 or TRBV6-3 with TRBJ2-1; TRBD2 agrees at 7 bases. Unmatched junction bases numbered 10, after V lost 8 bases and J lost 9 bases. The CDR3 length is 13 residues. The V gene's germline CDR1 is MNHEY and CDR2 SVGEGT. The CDR3 DNA is TGTGCCAGCCGAACGGGAGGAGTTGGTGAGCAGTTCTTC. Amino acids: CASRTGGVGEQFF.

Ten or more counts support this clonotype. The chain joins TRBV3-1 to TRBJ2-2; possibly TRBD2 for D (6 bases). The CDR3 runs to 16 residues. CDR1 and CDR2 from the germline V gene are LGHDT and YNNKEL (reference sequence). V lost 1 base and J lost 4, with 13 bases in between. In DNA, the CDR3 is TGTGCCAGCAGCCAAGCTGGCGGGGCCGGCACCGGGGAGCTGTTTTTT. Encoded protein: CASSQAGGAGTGELFF.

Only one count was recorded for this clonotype. This may come from a read error, since a much larger clone is one base off. The chain carries TRBV20-1 and TRBJ2-1; possibly TRBD2 for D (6 bases). The CDR3 totals 14 residues. Germline CDR1 is DFQATT and CDR2 is SNEGSKA (reference sequence). The chain's CDR3 is CSALGLFSYNGQFF. CDR3 bases: TGCAGTGCGCTGGGACTCTTCTCCTACAATGGGCAGTTCTTC.

This clonotype was seen a handful of times. This chain links TRBV18 with TRBJ2-2; D uncertain. Germline CDR1 KGHSH, CDR2 LQKENI. With 3 bases removed from V and 2 bases from J, the gap between germline ends came to 16 bases. The CDR3 totals 17 residues. CDR3 in amino acids: CASSPPGPGFNTGELFF. The CDR3 coding sequence is TGTGCCAGCTCACCCCCGGGCCCAGGATTCAACACCGGGGAGCTGTTTTTT.

This clonotype was seen only a few times. This chain joins TRBV9 and TRBJ2-5, with D possibly being TRBD2 (7 bases). With 2 bases removed from V and 5 bases from J, the gap between germline ends came to 19 bases. The germline CDR1 and CDR2 sequences are SGDLS and YYNGEE. The CDR3 consists of 16 residues. The CDR3 DNA is TGTGCCAGCAGCGTTGGGGGGCGGGAGTATCAGGAGACCCAGTACTTC. The encoded protein is CASSVGGREYQETQYF.

The J gene is TRBJ1-3, the V gene TRBV5-1; 9 nucleotides agree with TRBD1. The CDR3 covers 15 residues. Germline V gene sequence: CDR1 SGHRS, CDR2 YFSETQ. V shed 4 bases and J 0 bases; nucleotides not matched to a gene: 2. Here the CDR3 DNA reads TGCGCCAGCAGCGGGGGACAGGGCTCTGGAAACACCATATATTTT. It encodes CASSGGQGSGNTIYF.

This clonotype came up many times. The V call is TRBV21-1, the J call TRBJ2-7; the D call TRBD2 from the table was never checked on the DNA. TRBV21-1 corresponds to a pseudogene. This CDR3 has 14 amino acids. The CDR3 coding sequence is TGTGCCAGCAGCAAATGCAAGGGGGAGGACGAGCAGTACTTC. Translation: CASSKCKGEDEQYF.

This clonotype showed up just a few times. The chain carries TRBV27 and TRBJ2-7; the D gene is possibly TRBD1 (5 bases). This CDR3 region has 13 residues. Germline assignment: CDR1 MNHEY and CDR2 SMNVEV (reference sequence). V shed 3 bases and J shed 6 bases, with 12 bases lying between them. CDR3 in DNA: TGTGCCAGCAGTTTGGGGCAGGGCGCCGAGCAGTACTTC. Protein: CASSLGQGAEQYF.

In its sample, this clonotype was seen a few times. The chain has TRBV19 and TRBJ2-2, with D perhaps given as TRBD1 or TRBD2 (5 bases each). The CDR3 sequence is 12 residues long. V was trimmed by 6 bases and J by 7 bases, leaving 9 bases between them. Germline CDR1 reads LNHDA; CDR2 reads SQIVND (reference sequence). The CDR3 coding sequence is TGTGCCAGTAGGGGGGAAGGCGGGGAGCTGTTTTTT. This codes for CASRGEGGELFF.